This entry lists 28 T cell receptor beta chains sequenced from one sample in a study of shared clonotypes between healthy human individuals. Clones were sequenced by immunoSEQ multiplex PCR, and TCRdb holds only the in-frame ones, with some missing. The sample shows approximately 710,000 clones, roughly 88% of them seen only once. Material for sequencing was memory CD8+ T cells from PBMCs. Subset in this sample: CD45RO+ cells pooled with CCR7-negative TemRA cells. These receptors were obtained from a man aged 18 to 35 in good health. Some clones in this sample may be carry-over from other donors' samples.

The rearrangement links TRBV11-2 to TRBJ1-4; D is ambiguous. This CDR3 is built from 17 residues. Germline values: CDR1 SGHAT, CDR2 FQNNGV. V lost 1 base and J lost 3, with 15 bases in between. This chain's CDR3 is CASSLGGSLGANEKLFF. In DNA form, the CDR3 reads TGTGCCAGCAGCTTAGGTGGCTCCCTCGGGGCTAATGAAAAACTGTTTTTT. The entire variable domain, with the rest obtained from reference TRBV11-2 and TRBJ1-4, is as follows: EAGVAQSPRYKIIEKRQSVAFWCNPISGHATLYWYQQILGQGPKLLIQFQNNGVVDDSQLPKDRFSAERLKGVDSTLKIQPAKLEDSAVYLCASSLGGSLGANEKLFFGSGTQLSVL.

The table lists this clone with a count of one. Additional DNA sequences in this sample encode the identical CDR3. This chain uses TRBV27 with TRBJ2-7; perhaps D is TRBD1 or TRBD2 (5 bases each). Germline V CDR1 and CDR2: MNHEY, SMNVEV (reference sequence). V shed 2 bases and J shed 0 bases, with 11 bases lying between them. The CDR3 runs 15 residues. The CDR3 region is CASSLIGTGSYEQYF. CDR3 in DNA: TGTGCCAGCAGTTTAATTGGGACGGGCTCCTACGAGCAGTACTTC.

This clone was detected only once. This chain connects TRBV2 to TRBJ2-7; D is perhaps TRBD2 (6 bases). Germline loops: CDR1 SNHLY, CDR2 FYNNEI. V was shortened by 3 bases and J by 2 bases, with 14 bases between the two germline ends. The CDR3 sequence is 15 residues long. CDR3 DNA: TGTGCCAGCAGTGAGGGGGGAGTGGATACCTACGAGCAGTACTTC. It codes for CASSEGGVDTYEQYF.

This chain connects TRBV15 to TRBJ2-3; 13 bases align to TRBD2. The CDR3 is made up of 17 amino acids. Germline V gene sequence: CDR1 LNHNV, CDR2 YYDKDF (reference sequence). J was trimmed by 3 bases and V by 1 base; bases with no gene match: 4. CDR3 amino acids: CATSRGTSGRSTDTQYF. The CDR3 nucleotides are TGTGCCACCAGCAGAGGGACTAGCGGGAGATCAACAGATACGCAGTATTTT.

The chain combines TRBV2 with TRBJ2-5; D not certain. Germline V gives CDR1 SNHLY, CDR2 FYNNEI. Trimming took off 7 bases at V and 1 base at J, with 16 bases between the two ends. The CDR3 runs 15 residues. This chain's CDR3 is CASILDRELQETQYF. DNA for the CDR3: TGTGCCAGCATATTGGACCGAGAACTCCAAGAGACCCAGTACTTC.

The V call is TRBV15, the J call TRBJ2-5, with 12 bases aligning to TRBD1. V trimming: 4 bases; J trimming: 5 bases; junction bases outside the gene matches: 8. This CDR3 has 16 residues. Germline loops: CDR1 LNHNV, CDR2 YYDKDF (reference sequence). DNA of the CDR3: TGTGCCACCAGCAACGGGGACAGGGGGCTTTGGGAGACCCAGTACTTC. This encodes CATSNGDRGLWETQYF.

The rearrangement uses TRBV28 and TRBJ2-7; D tentatively reads TRBD1 or TRBD2 (5 bases each). The CDR3 covers 16 residues. Trimming removed 1 base from V and 0 bases from J, with 13 bases in between. The germline gives CDR1 MDHEN, CDR2 SYDVKM. In DNA, the CDR3 is TGTGCCAGCAGTTTATCCGGGGCACCGGGCTCCTACGAGCAGTACTTC. Protein product: CASSLSGAPGSYEQYF. Based on the CDR3 plus reference TRBV28 and TRBJ2-7, the full variable domain is DVKVTQSSRYLVKRTGEKVFLECVQDMDHENMFWYRQDPGLGLRLIYFSYDVKMKEKGDIPEGYSVSREKKERFSLILESASTNQTSMYLCASSLSGAPGSYEQYFGPGTRLTVT.

There are a few counts of this clone. This specimen includes other DNA sequences encoding the same CDR3. The V call is TRBV27, the J call TRBJ1-1; the D is unclear. Per the germline V gene, CDR1 is MNHEY and CDR2 is SMNVEV (reference sequence). The CDR3 is 11 amino acids. V dropped 6 bases and J dropped 1 base, with 3 bases sitting between them. The CDR3 bases are TGTGCCAGCAGGAGGAACACTGAAGCTTTCTTT. The encoded protein is CASRRNTEAFF.

This sequence joins TRBV28 and TRBJ2-5; 8 bases agree with TRBD1. J lost 2 bases, V lost 4 bases, and 12 bases had no gene match. There are 17 residues in the CDR3. Germline CDR1 is MDHEN and CDR2 is SYDVKM. The DNA for the CDR3 is TGTGCCAGCAGTTCCCGCCTCGGGACAGGCCCACAAGAGACCCAGTACTTC. The encoded protein is CASSSRLGTGPQETQYF.

CDR3 sequence (DNA): TGTGCCAGCAGCCCCGGAAGAGGGGGCTCCTATAATTCACCCCTCCACTTT. Translation: CASSPGRGGSYNSPLHF. The chain has TRBV7-6 and TRBJ1-6; D might be TRBD1 (6 bases). V gave up 5 bases and J gave up 0 bases, with 14 bases separating them. This CDR3 has 17 residues. Germline CDR1 reads SGHVS; CDR2 reads FNYEAQ.

The V and J genes are TRBV6-1 and TRBJ2-7; no firm D call. With 8 bases removed from V and 4 bases from J, the gap between germline ends came to 12 bases. There are 12 residues in the CDR3. Germline assignment: CDR1 MNHNS and CDR2 SASEGT. The CDR3: CASGPRDYEQYF. In nucleotides, the CDR3 is TGTGCCAGCGGGCCTAGGGATTACGAGCAGTACTTC.

The chain couples TRBV5-4 to TRBJ2-7; 9 bases map to TRBD2. J was trimmed by 6 bases and V by 0 bases; bases with no gene match: 10. Germline V CDR1 and CDR2: SGHNT, YYREEE (reference sequence). The CDR3 extends over 16 amino acids. For the CDR3, the DNA is TGTGCCAGCAGCTTGGCCACGGCGGGAGGGCCAGGCGAGCAGTACTTC. This sequence encodes CASSLATAGGPGEQYF.

The chain recombines TRBV7-8 with TRBJ2-5, with 7 bases that match TRBD1. The V gene's germline CDR1 is SGHVS and CDR2 FQNEAQ. V was pared by 4 bases and J by 5 bases, with 7 bases of the junction left unmatched. The CDR3 length is 14 residues. In nucleotides, the CDR3 is TGTGCCAGCAGCTCGACAGGGTGGAAGGAGACCCAGTACTTC. It is translated as CASSSTGWKETQYF.

V is TRBV7-9 and J is TRBJ2-5; TRBD1 matches at 10 bases. Germline assignment: CDR1 SEHNR and CDR2 FQNEAQ (reference sequence). The V segment lost 6 bases and the J segment 1 base; nucleotides outside the gene matches: 2. This CDR3 contains 14 residues. The CDR3 region is CASSRQGAQETQYF. The CDR3 DNA sequence: TGTGCCAGCAGTAGACAGGGGGCCCAAGAGACCCAGTACTTC.

This clone is a singleton in its sample. A far more abundant clone sits one base away, making this likely a read error. The genes are TRBV4-3 and TRBJ2-6; either TRBD1 or TRBD2 may fit D (5 bases each). The germline gives CDR1 LGHNA, CDR2 YSLEER. V was pared by 1 base and J by 3 bases, with 13 bases between. The CDR3 is 17 amino acids. The CDR3 nucleotides read TGCGCCAGCAGCCAAGCCCCAGGGAGAGATGGGGCCAACGTCCTGACTTTC. Its translation: CASSQAPGRDGANVLTF.

The chain recombines TRBV9 with TRBJ2-2, with 7 bases matching TRBD1. Per germline, CDR1 SGDLS and CDR2 YYNGEE. V shed 3 bases and J 7 bases; nucleotides not matched to a gene: 3. The CDR3 is 13 amino acids. The CDR3 region has the DNA TGTGCCAGCAGCGCAAACAGGGGCGGGGAGCTGTTTTTT. Translation: CASSANRGGELFF.

V usage is TRBV2 and J usage is TRBJ2-3, with TRBD2 matching over 8 bases. CDR1 and CDR2 (germline): SNHLY, FYNNEI. V lost 10 bases, J lost 3 bases, and 9 bases stayed unmatched. This CDR3 is built from 14 residues. The CDR3 DNA reads as TGTGCCACTCAAGCGGGAGTGTGGACAGATACGCAGTATTTT. It translates to CATQAGVWTDTQYF.

The table lists this clone with a count of one. V and J are TRBV10-3 and TRBJ2-7, with 9 bases fitting TRBD2. V lost 0 bases, J lost 3 bases, and 6 bases stayed unmatched. CDR1 is ENHRY, CDR2 SYGVKD, per germline. This CDR3 has 16 amino acids. Written as DNA, the CDR3 is TGTGCCATCAGTGAGTCACCTAGCGGGACAGACTACGAGCAGTACTTC. Protein sequence: CAISESPSGTDYEQYF.

J is TRBJ1-5 and V is TRBV28, with no clear D. V lost 7 bases and J lost 6, with 19 bases in between. This CDR3 has 15 residues. Germline CDR1 MDHEN, CDR2 SYDVKM. CDR3 loop: CASISKVGYSQPQHF. As DNA, the CDR3 is TGTGCCAGCATCTCTAAGGTTGGGTACTCTCAGCCCCAGCATTTT.

The chain has TRBV6-6 and TRBJ1-1; 8 bases are shared with TRBD1. CDR3 size: 13 residues. CDR1 MNHNY and CDR2 SVGAGI come from the germline V gene (reference sequence). V was pared by 1 base and J by 7 bases, with 2 bases of the junction left unmatched. In DNA form, the CDR3 reads TGTGCCAGCAGTTACTGGACAGGGATTGAAGCTTTCTTT. It yields the protein CASSYWTGIEAFF.

The chain is built from TRBV7-9 and TRBJ2-3; no firm D call. The CDR3 totals 12 residues. Germline V gives CDR1 SEHNR, CDR2 FQNEAQ (reference sequence). V gave up 5 bases and J gave up 14 bases, with 17 bases separating them. The CDR3 DNA reads TGTGCCAGCAGCCCATCGGATTACCGGGTGTATTTT. Translated, it gives CASSPSDYRVYF.

The chain links TRBV28 to TRBJ1-5; D possibly corresponds to TRBD1 (5 bases). CDR1 is MDHEN and CDR2 is SYDVKM in the germline V gene. The CDR3 runs 14 residues. V was trimmed by 3 bases and J by 4 bases, leaving 10 bases between them. The CDR3 nucleotides read TGTGCCAGCAGTTTTGACACAGGTAATCAGCCCCAGCATTTT. Translated, it gives CASSFDTGNQPQHF.

The chain employs TRBV5-1 and TRBJ2-5; 8 nucleotides match TRBD2. V gave up 5 bases and J gave up 1 base; unmatched junction bases: 7. This CDR3 contains 15 residues. Germline V gene sequence: CDR1 SGHRS, CDR2 YFSETQ. CDR3 nucleotides: TGCGCCAGCAGAACAGCGGGAGCTTTCCAAGAGACCCAGTACTTC. Its protein is CASRTAGAFQETQYF.

This chain uses TRBV4-3 with TRBJ1-4; D call uncertain. V was trimmed by 0 bases and J by 5 bases, leaving 13 bases between them. The CDR3 covers 16 residues. Germline CDR1 reads LGHNA; CDR2 reads YSLEER. The CDR3 DNA reads TGCGCCAGCAGCCAAGAGAGGGAGGGATTGAATGAAAAACTGTTTTTT. This encodes CASSQEREGLNEKLFF.

A word on this clone: Other DNA sequences in the sample encode the same CDR3. The chain recombines TRBV27 with TRBJ1-5, with D unresolved. CDR1 and CDR2 from the germline V gene are MNHEY and SMNVEV (reference sequence). With 4 bases removed from V and 0 bases from J, the gap between germline ends came to 13 bases. The CDR3 has 16 residues. The CDR3 reads CASSSSFGDSNQPQHF. The CDR3 DNA reads as TGTGCCAGCAGTTCCAGCTTCGGAGATAGCAATCAGCCCCAGCATTTT.

This sequence joins TRBV4-1 and TRBJ2-2, with TRBD2 matching over 11 bases. Trimming took 5 bases from V and 1 from J; bases not matched to a gene: 6. CDR1 and CDR2 (germline): MGHRA, YSYEKL. The CDR3 has 17 residues. CDR3 sequence (DNA): TGCGCCAGCAGCTTTGGGACTAGCGGCTTGAACACCGGGGAGCTGTTTTTT. Encoded protein: CASSFGTSGLNTGELFF.

On this clone itself: A much larger clone lies a single base off, so this may be a read error. The chain recombines TRBV20-1 with TRBJ2-7; unclear D gene. The V and J ends lost 0 bases and 3 bases respectively, with 3 bases between them. Germline values: CDR1 DFQATT, CDR2 SNEGSKA (reference sequence). The CDR3 loop spans 11 amino acids. The CDR3 spells CSARESYEQYF. CDR3 in DNA: TGCAGTGCTAGAGAAAGCTACGAGCAGTACTTC.

The chain uses TRBV7-9 and TRBJ2-7; 8 nucleotides line up with TRBD1. This CDR3 is built from 15 residues. The V segment lost 5 bases and the J segment 5 bases; nucleotides outside the gene matches: 11. Germline lookup yields CDR1 SEHNR and CDR2 FQNEAQ (reference sequence). CDR3 loop: CASSLGQGRFHEQYF. In nucleotides, the CDR3 is TGTGCCAGCAGCCTAGGACAGGGTAGATTCCACGAGCAGTACTTC.